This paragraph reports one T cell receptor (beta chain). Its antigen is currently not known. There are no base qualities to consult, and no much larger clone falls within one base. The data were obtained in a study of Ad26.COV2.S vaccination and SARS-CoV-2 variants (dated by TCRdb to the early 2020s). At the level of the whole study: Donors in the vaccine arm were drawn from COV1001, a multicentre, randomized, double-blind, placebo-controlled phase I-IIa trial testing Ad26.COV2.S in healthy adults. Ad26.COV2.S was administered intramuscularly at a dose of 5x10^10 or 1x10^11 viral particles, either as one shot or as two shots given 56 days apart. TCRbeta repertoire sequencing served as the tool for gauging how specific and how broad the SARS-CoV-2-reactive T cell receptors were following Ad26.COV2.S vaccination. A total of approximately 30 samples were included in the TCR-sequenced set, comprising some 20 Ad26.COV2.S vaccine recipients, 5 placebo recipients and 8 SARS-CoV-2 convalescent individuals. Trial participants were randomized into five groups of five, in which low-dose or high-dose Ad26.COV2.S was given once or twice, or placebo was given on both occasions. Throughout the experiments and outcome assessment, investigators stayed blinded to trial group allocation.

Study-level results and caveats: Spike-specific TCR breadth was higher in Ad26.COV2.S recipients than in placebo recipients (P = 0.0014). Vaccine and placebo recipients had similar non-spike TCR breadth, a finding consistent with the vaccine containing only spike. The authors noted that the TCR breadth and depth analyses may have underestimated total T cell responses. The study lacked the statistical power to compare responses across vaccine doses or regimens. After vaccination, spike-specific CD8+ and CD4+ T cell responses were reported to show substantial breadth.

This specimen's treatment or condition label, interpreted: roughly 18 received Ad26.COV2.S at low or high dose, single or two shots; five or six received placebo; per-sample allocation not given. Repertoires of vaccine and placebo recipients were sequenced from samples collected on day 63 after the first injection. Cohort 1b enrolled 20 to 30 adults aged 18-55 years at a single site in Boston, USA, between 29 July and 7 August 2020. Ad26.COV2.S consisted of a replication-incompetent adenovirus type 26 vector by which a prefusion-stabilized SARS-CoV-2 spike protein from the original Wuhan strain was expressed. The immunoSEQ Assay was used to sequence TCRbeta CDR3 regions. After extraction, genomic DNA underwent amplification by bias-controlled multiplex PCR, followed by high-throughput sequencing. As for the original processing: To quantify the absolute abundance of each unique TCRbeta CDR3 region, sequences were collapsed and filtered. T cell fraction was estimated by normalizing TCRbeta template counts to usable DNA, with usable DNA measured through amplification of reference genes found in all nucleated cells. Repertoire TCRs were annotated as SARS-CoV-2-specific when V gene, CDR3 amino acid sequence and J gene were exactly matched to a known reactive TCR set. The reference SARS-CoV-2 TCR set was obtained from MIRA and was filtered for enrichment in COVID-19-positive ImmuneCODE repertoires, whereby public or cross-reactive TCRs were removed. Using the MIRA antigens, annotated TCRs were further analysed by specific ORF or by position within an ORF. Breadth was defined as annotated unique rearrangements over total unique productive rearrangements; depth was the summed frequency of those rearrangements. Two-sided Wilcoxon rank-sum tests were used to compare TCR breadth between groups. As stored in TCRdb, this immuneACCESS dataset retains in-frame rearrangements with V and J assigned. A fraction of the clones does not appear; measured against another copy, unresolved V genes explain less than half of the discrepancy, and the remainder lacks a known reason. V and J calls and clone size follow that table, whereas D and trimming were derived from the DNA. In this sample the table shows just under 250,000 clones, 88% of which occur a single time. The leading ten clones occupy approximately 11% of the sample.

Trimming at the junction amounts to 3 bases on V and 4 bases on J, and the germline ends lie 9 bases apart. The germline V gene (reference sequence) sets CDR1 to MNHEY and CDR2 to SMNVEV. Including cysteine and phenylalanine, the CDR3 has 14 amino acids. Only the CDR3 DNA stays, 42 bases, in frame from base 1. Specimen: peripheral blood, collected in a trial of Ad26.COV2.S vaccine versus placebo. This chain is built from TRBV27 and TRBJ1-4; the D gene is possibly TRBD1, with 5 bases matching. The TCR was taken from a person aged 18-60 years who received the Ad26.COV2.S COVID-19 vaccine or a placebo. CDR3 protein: CASSLTVLNEKLFF. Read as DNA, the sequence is TGTGCCAGCAGTTTGACAGTTCTTAATGAAAAACTGTTTTTT.